Detailed here is one T cell receptor (beta chain). Its antigen is unidentified. These data are taken from a study of cytomegalovirus exposure and HLA in healthy donors. Donors showed nominal health when sampled, although they likely had unrecorded immune exposures. The PCR ran on 60 Vbeta and 13 Jbeta primers. Produced via immunoSEQ multiplex PCR; TCRdb's table is partial and in-frame only. This sample carries 50,000 to 65,000 clones, about 72% of them seen once, and the ten largest clones take around a quarter. The CDR3 spans 15 residues. The germline CDR1 and CDR2 sequences are MNHEY and SMNVEV (reference sequence). V shed 5 bases, J shed 8 bases, and the junction held 11 bases outside the gene matches. Study-wide results and limits: The authors confirmed in vitro that a few CMV-associated chains were specific for CMV antigens. The authors excluded some V segments, including TRBV6-2 and TRBV6-3, as indistinguishable. The listing of some 170 TCR beta chains classed them as cytomegalovirus-associated.

The sample taken for sequencing was PBMCs. The source is a man aged 50 to 60 in good health and CMV-seropositive. V is TRBV27 and J is TRBJ1-4; TRBD1 matches at 7 bases. CDR3 sequence (DNA): TGTGCCAGCAGTCCGTACAGGGGTCCTGAGGAAAAACTGTTTTTT. Residues: CASSPYRGPEEKLFF.